The 26 T cell receptor beta chains below were found in one sample sequenced in a study of blood T cells in healthy people across ages. Primed by a sample-barcoded 5' primer and a J-beta primer mix, a second PCR proceeded for 7 to 11 cycles. TCRdb fed the 5' RACE reads into MiXCR, producing one record per CDR3 protein. Counted here are 890,000 or so distinct CDR3 sequences, approximately 67% occurring once; the ten biggest clones make up around 30%. Sequences were obtained from blood. The origin of the receptors is a man aged 25 to 40 in good health.

The genes are TRBV7-2 and TRBJ2-7, with 10 bases aligning to TRBD2. J was trimmed by 3 bases and V by 1 base; bases with no gene match: 3. CDR3 length: 15 amino acids. Germline lookup yields CDR1 SGHTA and CDR2 FQGNSA. The CDR3 region is CASSLVTSGVYEQYF. As DNA, the CDR3 is TGTGCCAGCAGCTTAGTAACTAGCGGGGTCTACGAGCAGTACTTC.

This clonotype was found a few times. In nucleotides, the CDR3 is TGTGCCAGCAGCTCCTCTGGCGGGATTCGAGAGACCCAGTACTTC. It translates to CASSSSGGIRETQYF. The V and J genes are TRBV13 and TRBJ2-5, with a tentative D call TRBD2 (6 bases). Germline V gene lookup returns CDR1 PRHDT and CDR2 FYEKMQ (reference sequence). The CDR3 length is 15 residues. Deletions cut 4 bases from V and 4 bases from J, with 16 bases between. The full variable domain, in which reference TRBV13 and TRBJ2-5 provide the parts outside the CDR3, is AAGVIQSPRHLIKEKRETATLKCYPIPRHDTVYWYQQGPGQDPQFLISFYEKMQSDKGSIPDRFSAQQFSDYHSELNMSSLELGDSALYFCASSSSGGIRETQYFGPGTRLLVL.

V is TRBV20-1 and J is TRBJ2-1; perhaps TRBD1 as D (5 bases). Between the trimmed V and J ends, which lost 6 bases and 8 bases, there was a span of 23 bases. Looked up from germline, CDR1 is DFQATT and CDR2 is SNEGSKA (reference sequence). This CDR3 has 15 residues. CDR3 loop: CSATSPLSGNDEQFF. CDR3 nucleotide sequence: TGCAGTGCCACAAGCCCCCTCTCAGGGAATGATGAGCAGTTCTTC.

This clonotype showed up just once. The chain recombines TRBV28 with TRBJ2-1; 8 nucleotides match TRBD1. The DNA end favors TRBJ2-7, so the J call may be wrong. Germline V lookup: CDR1 MDHEN, CDR2 SYDVKM. The CDR3 runs 14 residues. The CDR3: CASTATGEFNEQYF. Here the CDR3 DNA reads TGTGCCAGCACCGCGACAGGGGAGTTTAACGAGCAGTACTTC.

In its sample, this clonotype was seen a few times. The V call is TRBV9, the J call TRBJ2-7, with 9 positions matching TRBD2. CDR3 size: 17 residues. Germline CDR1 reads SGDLS; CDR2 reads YYNGEE. J was trimmed by 2 bases and V by 0 bases; bases with no gene match: 9. CDR3 region: CASSVEAGGLSPYEQYF. The DNA for the CDR3 is TGTGCCAGCAGCGTAGAAGCGGGGGGCCTCTCTCCCTACGAGCAGTACTTC.

V and J are TRBV7-2 and TRBJ2-7; D is ambiguous. This CDR3 region has 13 residues. The V and J ends lost 11 bases and 0 bases respectively, with 14 bases between them. From germline, CDR1 is SGHTA and CDR2 FQGNSA. This CDR3 reads CAGEDEISYEQYF. In DNA form, the CDR3 reads TGTGCCGGCGAGGACGAGATCTCCTACGAGCAGTACTTC.

This clonotype was seen a handful of times. V usage is TRBV20-1 and J usage is TRBJ2-1, with D possibly being TRBD1 (6 bases). The germline CDR1 and CDR2 sequences are DFQATT and SNEGSKA (reference sequence). Trimming took 1 base from V and 10 from J, leaving 17 bases between them. The CDR3 runs 14 residues. The CDR3 DNA follows: TGCAGTGCTAGAGGGCAGGGGCGCCCCGAGGAGCAGTTCTTC. Translating it yields CSARGQGRPEEQFF.

The chain joins TRBV6-6 to TRBJ2-5; D possibly corresponds to TRBD1 (5 bases). The CDR3 is 13 residues long. Germline CDR1 reads MNHNY; CDR2 reads SVGAGI (reference sequence). Deletions cut 6 bases from V and 5 bases from J, with 13 bases between. In nucleotides, the CDR3 is TGTGCCAGCAGCGACGGACCAGGGGAGACCCAGTACTTC. Amino acids: CASSDGPGETQYF.

The chain uses TRBV7-6 and TRBJ2-3; D remains unclear. This CDR3 has 15 residues. Germline CDR1 SGHVS, CDR2 FNYEAQ. V shed 1 base and J shed 2 bases, with 10 bases lying between them. The CDR3 coding sequence is TGTGCCAGCAGCTTAGAGTCTCATATCACAGATACGCAGTATTTT. Translation: CASSLESHITDTQYF.

V gene TRBV5-5 combines with J gene TRBJ2-1; D perhaps matches TRBD1 (6 bases). The germline V and J ends were trimmed by 4 bases and 13 bases, with 21 bases remaining between them. The CDR3 totals 14 residues. Germline V gene lookup returns CDR1 SGHKS and CDR2 YYEKEE (reference sequence). The CDR3: CASSAPGTQETQFF. For the CDR3, the DNA is TGTGCCAGCAGCGCCCCAGGGACACAAGAGACCCAGTTCTTC.

The gene calls are TRBV6-1 and TRBJ2-7; 7 nucleotides align to TRBD1. Germline values: CDR1 MNHNS, CDR2 SASEGT. V shed 0 bases, J shed 0 bases, and the junction held 5 bases outside the gene matches. This CDR3 contains 16 residues. CDR3 DNA: TGTGCCAGCAGTGAAGCCTGGGACAGTAGCTCCTACGAGCAGTACTTC. Protein sequence: CASSEAWDSSSYEQYF.

This chain links TRBV27 with TRBJ2-7, with D perhaps matching TRBD2 (6 bases). The CDR3 runs to 14 residues. Trimming shortened V by 3 bases and J by 2 bases, and 11 bases separated the two germline ends. Germline CDR1 reads MNHEY; CDR2 reads SMNVEV (reference sequence). The CDR3 here is CASSFRRGTYEQYF. The CDR3 DNA follows: TGTGCCAGCAGTTTCAGGCGGGGCACCTACGAGCAGTACTTC.

The rearrangement uses TRBV25-1 and TRBJ1-4; D is undetermined. This CDR3 contains 11 residues. Germline V gives CDR1 MGHDK, CDR2 SYGVNS. Trimming took 7 bases from V and 7 from J, leaving 7 bases between them. CDR3 residues: CASKTGEKLFF. The CDR3 bases are TGTGCCAGCAAAACGGGTGAAAAACTGTTTTTT.

This clonotype showed up many times. The genes are TRBV20-1 and TRBJ1-2, with D possibly being TRBD1 (6 bases). The length of the CDR3 is 12 residues. The germline V gene has CDR1 DFQATT and CDR2 SNEGSKA (reference sequence). The CDR3 DNA reads as TGCAGCGCAGGACGGGGGCTCGGTGGCTACACCTTC. This codes for CSAGRGLGGYTF.

This clonotype has more than one count but fewer than ten. The chain combines TRBV29-1 with TRBJ1-1; TRBD1 is a possible D gene (5 bases). The CDR3 loop spans 12 amino acids. Trimming took 5 bases from V and 5 from J, leaving 12 bases between them. CDR1 and CDR2 from the germline V gene are SQVTM and ANQGSEA. The CDR3 loop reads CSVPGGGTEAFF. The CDR3 DNA reads as TGCAGCGTTCCTGGGGGGGGGACTGAAGCTTTCTTT.

The genes are TRBV7-8 and TRBJ2-5, with 10 nucleotides matching TRBD2. The germline gives CDR1 SGHVS, CDR2 FQNEAQ. Trimming took 1 base from V and 4 from J; bases not matched to a gene: 12. The CDR3 has 18 residues. This chain's CDR3 is CASSLVALAGRVGETQYF. The CDR3 DNA follows: TGTGCCAGCAGCTTAGTCGCACTAGCGGGACGCGTTGGAGAGACCCAGTACTTC.

The chain is built from TRBV7-8 and TRBJ2-4; TRBD1 might be the D (5 bases). The germline CDR1 and CDR2 sequences are SGHVS and FQNEAQ. The CDR3 is made up of 11 amino acids. V dropped 6 bases and J dropped 13 bases, with 13 bases sitting between them. The CDR3 DNA is TGTGCCAGCAGTTATGGGGCGTCCCAGTACTTC. Its protein product is CASSYGASQYF.

The J gene is TRBJ2-1, the V gene TRBV4-1, with unresolved D. This CDR3 has 15 residues. Germline assignment: CDR1 MGHRA and CDR2 YSYEKL. Trimming shortened V by 4 bases and J by 6 bases, and 16 bases separated the two germline ends. CDR3 in amino acids: CASSLSGSNPNEQFF. The CDR3 nucleotides are TGCGCCAGCAGCCTAAGTGGCTCCAACCCCAATGAGCAGTTCTTC.

The table lists this clonotype with a count of one. A much more abundant neighbour one base away suggests this may be a read error. The chain joins TRBV5-1 to TRBJ2-5, with no clear D. Germline CDR1 is SGHRS and CDR2 is YFSETQ. The length of the CDR3 is 15 residues. CDR3 sequence (DNA): TGCGCCAGCAGCCCCTACCGGGCTCAGCAAGGGACCCAGTACTTC. Protein sequence: CASSPYRAQQGTQYF.

This clonotype was observed many times. This chain links TRBV7-9 with TRBJ2-5; TRBD1 matches 9 bases. V shed 4 bases and J 5 bases; nucleotides not matched to a gene: 2. Per germline, CDR1 SEHNR and CDR2 FQNEAQ (reference sequence). This CDR3 is 13 amino acids long. CDR3 DNA: TGTGCCAGCAGCTACAGGGGGCTGGAGACCCAGTACTTC. The encoded protein is CASSYRGLETQYF.

The V gene is TRBV11-2, the J gene TRBJ2-5, with D tentatively TRBD1 (6 bases). CDR1 is SGHAT, CDR2 FQNNGV, per germline. The V gene lost 3 bases and the J gene lost 13 bases, with 12 bases spanning the gap. The CDR3 sequence is 11 residues long. CDR3: CASSFAGTWYF. In DNA form, the CDR3 reads TGTGCCAGCAGCTTCGCCGGGACATGGTACTTC.

The table lists this clonotype with a few counts. This chain uses TRBV28 with TRBJ1-2; D unclear. This CDR3 has 12 residues. Germline V gene sequence: CDR1 MDHEN, CDR2 SYDVKM. Trimming took 6 bases from V and 8 from J, leaving 13 bases between them. DNA for the CDR3: TGTGCCAGCAGCTTTCCCGGCGGGGGCTACACCTTC. Protein sequence: CASSFPGGGYTF.

The J gene is TRBJ2-5, the V gene TRBV7-2; 11 bases match TRBD2. Per the germline V gene, CDR1 is SGHTA and CDR2 is FQGNSA. Trimming took 4 bases from V and 2 from J; bases not matched to a gene: 6. CDR3 length: 16 amino acids. The CDR3 loop reads CASSSGGLAAQETQYF. Here the CDR3 DNA reads TGTGCCAGCAGCTCCGGGGGACTAGCGGCGCAAGAGACCCAGTACTTC.

The chain recombines TRBV28 with TRBJ1-4; 10 bases are shared with TRBD1. Germline CDR1 and CDR2: MDHEN and SYDVKM. The CDR3 loop spans 16 amino acids. Trimming took 6 bases from V and 1 from J; bases not matched to a gene: 5. The CDR3 region has the DNA TGTGCCAGCAGGGGGACAGGGGTGGGAACTAATGAAAAACTGTTTTTT. Translating it yields CASRGTGVGTNEKLFF.

This rearrangement joins TRBV27 to TRBJ2-4; D may be TRBD1 or TRBD2 (6 bases each). Judging by the DNA end, TRBJ2-7 fits better; the J call may be wrong. The CDR3 covers 13 residues. Germline CDR1 MNHEY, CDR2 SMNVEV (reference sequence). DNA of the CDR3: TGTGCCAGCAGTTTATCAGGGGGGCACGAGCAGTACTTC. Translating it yields CASSLSGGHEQYF.

The V gene is TRBV12-3 or TRBV12-4, the J gene TRBJ1-4, with D possibly TRBD1 on 6 matching bases. This CDR3 spans 15 amino acids. Trimming took 5 bases from V and 8 from J, leaving 18 bases between them. As DNA, the CDR3 is TGTGCCAGCAGTACAACAGGGTTGATTGGCGAAAAACTGTTTTTT. It codes for CASSTTGLIGEKLFF.